The 24 T cell receptor beta chains presented below share a single source sample, sequenced in a study of blood T cell repertoires in COVID-19. Data came from immunoSEQ multiplex PCR; TCRdb stores just in-frame clones and leaves some out. The sample contains some 150,000 clones, approximately 89% of which appear only once. Sequencing was carried out using peripheral blood. These receptors came from a human donor in a cohort sampled during active COVID-19.

The V and J genes are TRBV7-2 and TRBJ2-1, with TRBD1 as a possible D gene (6 bases). Germline CDR1 is SGHTA and CDR2 is FQGNSA. Between the trimmed V and J ends, which lost 1 base and 2 bases, there was a span of 12 bases. The CDR3 consists of 16 residues. This CDR3 is CASSLVGRGPYNEQFF. In DNA form, the CDR3 reads TGTGCCAGCAGCTTAGTAGGCAGGGGTCCCTACAATGAGCAGTTCTTC.

This chain links TRBV7-3 with TRBJ2-1; D perhaps matches TRBD1 (5 bases). Germline CDR1 SGHTA, CDR2 FQGTGA. With 4 bases removed from V and 9 bases from J, the gap between germline ends came to 13 bases. The CDR3 spans 13 residues. CDR3 residues: CASSSQGSREQFF. The CDR3 region has the DNA TGTGCCAGCAGCTCCCAGGGTAGCCGTGAGCAGTTCTTC.

V is TRBV5-1 and J is TRBJ2-3; 7 positions match TRBD2. The V segment lost 7 bases and the J segment 1 base; nucleotides outside the gene matches: 9. The CDR3 covers 15 residues. Germline assignment: CDR1 SGHRS and CDR2 YFSETQ. In DNA, the CDR3 is TGCGCCAGCTGCTCAATTGGGGGGGGCACAGATACGCAGTATTTT. It translates to CASCSIGGGTDTQYF.

The J gene is TRBJ1-2, the V gene TRBV6-1; 7 bases match TRBD1. The CDR3 has 15 amino acids. Germline CDR1 is MNHNS and CDR2 is SASEGT. Trimming cost V 2 bases and J 1 base; bases outside gene matches: 4. The CDR3 DNA follows: TGTGCCAGCAGTGAACCCAGGGGGGTTAACTATGGCTACACCTTC. This codes for CASSEPRGVNYGYTF.

The chain employs TRBV4-3 and TRBJ2-1; the match to TRBD2 covers 9 bases. Germline lookup yields CDR1 LGHNA and CDR2 YSLEER. The trim removed 0 bases at V and 7 bases at J, leaving 7 bases unmatched. There are 16 residues in the CDR3. The CDR3 region has the DNA TGCGCCAGCAGCCAAGATCACCGGGCGGGGGGGAATGAGCAGTTCTTC. Translation gives CASSQDHRAGGNEQFF.

The chain uses TRBV11-3 and TRBJ2-3; D possibly corresponds to TRBD2 (6 bases). Trimming stripped 0 bases from V and 3 bases from J, with 10 bases between. The CDR3 is 15 amino acids. Germline V gene data show CDR1 as SGHNT and CDR2 as YENEEA. In nucleotides, the CDR3 is TGTGCCAGCAGCTTAGAGGGGAGGTTGACAGATACGCAGTATTTT. It is translated as CASSLEGRLTDTQYF.

The chain joins TRBV6-6 to TRBJ2-5; possibly TRBD2 for D (6 bases). CDR1 and CDR2 from the germline V gene are MNHNY and SVGAGI (reference sequence). Trimming stripped 6 bases from V and 7 bases from J, with 15 bases between. This CDR3 has 13 residues. CDR3 loop: CASSRGTEGTQYF. CDR3 DNA sequence: TGTGCCAGCAGCCGTGGGACGGAGGGGACCCAGTACTTC.

This chain's CDR3 is CASSWGRDRREQYF. CDR3 DNA sequence: TGTGCCAGCAGTTGGGGTCGGGACAGACGCGAGCAGTACTTC. This rearrangement joins TRBV6-5 to TRBJ2-7; the match to TRBD1 covers 7 bases. This CDR3 is built from 14 residues. Germline lookup yields CDR1 MNHEY and CDR2 SVGAGI. J lost 6 bases, V lost 4 bases, and 9 bases had no gene match.

The genes are TRBV18 and TRBJ2-3; 12 bases line up with TRBD2. CDR3 length equals 16 residues. CDR1 and CDR2 from the germline V gene are KGHSH and LQKENI. V dropped 6 bases and J dropped 2; count of bases not matched to a gene: 6. CDR3 sequence: CASSVLAGGPTDTQYF. For the CDR3, the DNA is TGTGCCAGCTCCGTACTAGCGGGGGGCCCCACAGATACGCAGTATTTT. The full variable domain, with the rest looked up from reference TRBV18 and TRBJ2-3, is NAGVMQNPRHLVRRRGQEARLRCSPMKGHSHVYWYRQLPEEGLKFMVYLQKENIIDESGMPKERFSAEFPKEGPSILRIQQVVRGDSAAYFCASSVLAGGPTDTQYFGPGTRLTVL.

This chain uses TRBV7-6 with TRBJ2-2, with TRBD1 as a possible D gene (6 bases). V lost 2 bases and J lost 0, with 10 bases in between. CDR1 and CDR2 (germline): SGHVS, FNYEAQ. The CDR3 is 16 amino acids. In DNA form, the CDR3 reads TGTGCCAGCAGCTTATTGGGGGCTTCGAACACCGGGGAGCTGTTTTTT. Amino acid sequence: CASSLLGASNTGELFF.

This chain connects TRBV27 to TRBJ2-5; TRBD2 matches at 10 bases. The germline V gene has CDR1 MNHEY and CDR2 SMNVEV (reference sequence). This CDR3 has 17 amino acids. V lost 5 bases and J lost 2; bases outside the gene matches: 11. The CDR3 reads CASSPRLTSGAQETQYF. The CDR3 region has the DNA TGTGCCAGCAGTCCCAGACTTACTAGCGGGGCACAAGAGACCCAGTACTTC.

The V call is TRBV6-2 or TRBV6-3, the J call TRBJ2-1; a weak D match, TRBD2 (7 bases). Germline V CDR1 and CDR2: MNHEY, SVGEGT. Trimming cost V 2 bases and J 6 bases, with 17 bases left between them. The CDR3 loop spans 16 amino acids. Written as DNA, the CDR3 is TGTGCCAGCAGTTACGGCGGTGGGGGGGCGACCAATGAGCAGTTCTTC. Translation: CASSYGGGGATNEQFF.

V is TRBV4-3 and J is TRBJ1-2, with D maybe TRBD1 (5 bases). The CDR3 has 15 residues. Deletions cut 1 base from V and 4 bases from J, with 13 bases between. The germline CDR1 and CDR2 sequences are LGHNA and YSLEER. Here the CDR3 DNA reads TGCGCCAGCAGCCAAGGTTGGCAGGGATCCTATGGCTACACCTTC. The encoded protein is CASSQGWQGSYGYTF.

The rearrangement uses TRBV2 and TRBJ2-1; D is unresolved. CDR3 length: 13 amino acids. The germline V gene has CDR1 SNHLY and CDR2 FYNNEI. Trimming left V 3 bases short and J 2 bases short, with 5 bases between. The CDR3 DNA reads as TGTGCCAGCAGTGACACAGCCTACAATGAGCAGTTCTTC. Its translation is CASSDTAYNEQFF.

The genes are TRBV13 and TRBJ2-3; TRBD1 matches at 8 bases. V dropped 3 bases and J dropped 2; count of bases not matched to a gene: 7. The CDR3 is made up of 16 amino acids. Germline loops: CDR1 PRHDT, CDR2 FYEKMQ (reference sequence). The CDR3, as DNA: TGTGCCAGCAGCTTCGGACAGGGTGGGGCCACAGATACGCAGTATTTT. It codes for CASSFGQGGATDTQYF.

CDR3 bases: TGTGCCAGTAGTATAGAGTCGGGACTAGCGGGGGCCCTACACGAGGATGAGCAGTTCTTC. Its translation: CASSIESGLAGALHEDEQFF. The chain carries TRBV19 and TRBJ2-1; 14 bases line up with TRBD2. This CDR3 has 20 residues. V was pared by 0 bases and J by 8 bases, with 15 bases of the junction left unmatched. Germline assignment: CDR1 LNHDA and CDR2 SQIVND (reference sequence).

This sequence joins TRBV2 and TRBJ2-3, with 9 bases lining up with TRBD2. CDR1 and CDR2 from the germline V gene are SNHLY and FYNNEI. The V segment lost 4 bases and the J segment 3 bases; nucleotides outside the gene matches: 2. CDR3 length equals 14 residues. For the CDR3, the DNA is TGTGCCAGCAGTGGCGGGGGGGAGACAGATACGCAGTATTTT. This sequence encodes CASSGGGETDTQYF.

This rearrangement joins TRBV5-4 to TRBJ1-1; D is unresolved. Germline CDR1 reads SGHNT; CDR2 reads YYREEE (reference sequence). With 1 base removed from V and 8 bases from J, the gap between germline ends came to 12 bases. The CDR3 covers 13 residues. This chain's CDR3 is CASSLSSSGEAFF. CDR3 coding DNA: TGTGCCAGCAGCTTGAGCAGTTCGGGAGAAGCTTTCTTT.

The rearrangement uses TRBV28 and TRBJ1-2; no reliable D call. In germline, CDR1 is MDHEN, CDR2 SYDVKM. Trimming left V 7 bases short and J 4 bases short, with 13 bases between. The CDR3 is made up of 13 amino acids. The CDR3 is CASTSDTSYGYTF. CDR3 in DNA: TGTGCCAGCACCTCTGACACCAGCTATGGCTACACCTTC.

In its sample, this clone was seen a few times. The genes are TRBV25-1 and TRBJ1-2; 7 bases are a match to TRBD1. J gave up 7 bases and V 7 bases, and 9 bases lay outside the gene matches. Germline V lookup: CDR1 MGHDK, CDR2 SYGVNS. The CDR3 is made up of 13 amino acids. The CDR3 sequence is CASTQGEPAGYTF. CDR3 DNA: TGTGCCAGCACTCAGGGGGAACCGGCTGGCTACACCTTC.

The rearrangement uses TRBV4-1 and TRBJ1-1, with TRBD1 identical over 11 bases. V lost 4 bases, J lost 4 bases, and 5 bases stayed unmatched. Germline lookup yields CDR1 MGHRA and CDR2 YSYEKL. The CDR3 length is 15 residues. CDR3 coding DNA: TGCGCCAGCAGCCCTCCCGGGACAGGGGGCACTGAAGCTTTCTTT. Its protein is CASSPPGTGGTEAFF.

The V gene is TRBV24-1, the J gene TRBJ2-7, with TRBD1 as a possible D gene (5 bases). V shed 5 bases and J shed 4 bases, with 14 bases lying between them. CDR1 and CDR2 (germline): KGHDR, SFDVKD. CDR3 length equals 14 residues. The CDR3 loop reads CATSGAGSRYEQYF. CDR3 DNA sequence: TGTGCCACCAGTGGGGCAGGGTCAAGATACGAGCAGTACTTC.

J is TRBJ2-7 and V is TRBV9; 9 bases fit TRBD1. Germline V gene sequence: CDR1 SGDLS, CDR2 YYNGEE. The CDR3 consists of 15 residues. V dropped 1 base and J dropped 3; count of bases not matched to a gene: 5. CDR3 coding DNA: TGTGCCAGCAGCGTAAGCGGGACAGGGCACTACGAGCAGTACTTC. Amino acid sequence: CASSVSGTGHYEQYF.

On this clone itself: This specimen includes other DNA sequences encoding the same CDR3. The chain recombines TRBV7-3 with TRBJ1-6; possibly TRBD1 for D (5 bases). The V gene lost 5 bases and the J gene lost 3 bases, with 11 bases spanning the gap. Germline values: CDR1 SGHTA, CDR2 FQGTGA. The CDR3 totals 15 residues. In nucleotides, the CDR3 is TGTGCCAGCAGCCTGGGGGGGAGCTATAATTCACCCCTCCACTTT. This sequence encodes CASSLGGSYNSPLHF.